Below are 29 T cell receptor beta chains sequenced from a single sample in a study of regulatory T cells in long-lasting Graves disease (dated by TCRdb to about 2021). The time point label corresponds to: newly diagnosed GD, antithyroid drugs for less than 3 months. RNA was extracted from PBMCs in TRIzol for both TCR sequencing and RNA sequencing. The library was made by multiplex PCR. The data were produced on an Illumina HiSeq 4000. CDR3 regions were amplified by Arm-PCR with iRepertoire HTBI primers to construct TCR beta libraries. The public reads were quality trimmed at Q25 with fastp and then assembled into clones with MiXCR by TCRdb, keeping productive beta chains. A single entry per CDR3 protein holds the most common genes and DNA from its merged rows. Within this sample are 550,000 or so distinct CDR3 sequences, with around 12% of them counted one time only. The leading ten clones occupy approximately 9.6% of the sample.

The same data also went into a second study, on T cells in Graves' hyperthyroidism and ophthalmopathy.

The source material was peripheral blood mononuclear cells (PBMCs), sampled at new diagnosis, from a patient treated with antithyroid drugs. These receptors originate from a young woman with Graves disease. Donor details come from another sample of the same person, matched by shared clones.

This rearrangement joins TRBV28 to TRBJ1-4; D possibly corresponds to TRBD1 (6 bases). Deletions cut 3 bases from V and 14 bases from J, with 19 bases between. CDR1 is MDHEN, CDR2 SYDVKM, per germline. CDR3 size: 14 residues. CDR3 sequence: CASSFPGAGWLLFF. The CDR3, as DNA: TGTGCCAGCAGTTTTCCAGGGGCCGGGTGGTTGCTGTTTTTT.

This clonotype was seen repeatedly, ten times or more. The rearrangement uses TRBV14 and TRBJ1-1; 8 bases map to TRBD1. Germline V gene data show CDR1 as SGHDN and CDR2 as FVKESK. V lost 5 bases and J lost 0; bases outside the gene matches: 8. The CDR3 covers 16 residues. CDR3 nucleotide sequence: TGTGCCAGCAGCAAAAGGACAGGGAAAATGAACACTGAAGCTTTCTTT. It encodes CASSKRTGKMNTEAFF. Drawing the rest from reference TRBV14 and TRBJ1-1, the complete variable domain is EAGVTQFPSHSVIEKGQTVTLRCDPISGHDNLYWYRRVMGKEIKFLLHFVKESKQDESGMPNNRFLAERTGGTYSTLKVQPAELEDSGVYFCASSKRTGKMNTEAFFGQGTRLTVV.

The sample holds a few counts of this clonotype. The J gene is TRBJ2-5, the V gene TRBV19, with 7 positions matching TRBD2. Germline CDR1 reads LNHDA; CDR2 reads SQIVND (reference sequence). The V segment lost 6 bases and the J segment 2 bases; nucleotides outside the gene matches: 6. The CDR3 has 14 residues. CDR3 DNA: TGTGCCAGTAGGCCTAGCGGCCCTCAAGAGACCCAGTACTTC. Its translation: CASRPSGPQETQYF.

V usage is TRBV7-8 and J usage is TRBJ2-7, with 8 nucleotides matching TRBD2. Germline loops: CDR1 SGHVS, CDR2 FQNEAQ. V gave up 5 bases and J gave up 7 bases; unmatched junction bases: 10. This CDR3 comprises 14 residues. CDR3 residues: CASSPRGGAREQYF. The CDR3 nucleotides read TGTGCCAGCAGCCCCCGGGGGGGGGCGCGTGAGCAGTACTTC.

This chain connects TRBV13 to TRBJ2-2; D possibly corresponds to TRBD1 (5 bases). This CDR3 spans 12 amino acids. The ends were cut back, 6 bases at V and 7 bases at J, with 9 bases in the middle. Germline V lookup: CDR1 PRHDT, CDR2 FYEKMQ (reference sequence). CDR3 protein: CASRGLDGELFF. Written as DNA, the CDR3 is TGTGCCAGCAGGGGGCTTGACGGGGAGCTGTTTTTT.

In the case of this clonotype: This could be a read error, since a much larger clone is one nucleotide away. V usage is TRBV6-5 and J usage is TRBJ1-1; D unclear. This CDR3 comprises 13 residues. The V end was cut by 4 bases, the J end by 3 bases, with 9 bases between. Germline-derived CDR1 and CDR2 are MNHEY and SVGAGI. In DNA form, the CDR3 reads TGTGCCAGCAGTTTGCACGGGGACACTGAAGCTTTCTTT. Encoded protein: CASSLHGDTEAFF.

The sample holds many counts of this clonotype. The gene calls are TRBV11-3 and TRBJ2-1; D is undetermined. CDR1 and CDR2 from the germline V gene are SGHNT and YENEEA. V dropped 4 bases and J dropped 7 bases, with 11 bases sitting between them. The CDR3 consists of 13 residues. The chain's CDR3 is CASSSRTLNEQFF. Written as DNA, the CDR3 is TGTGCCAGCAGCTCAAGGACCCTGAATGAGCAGTTCTTC.

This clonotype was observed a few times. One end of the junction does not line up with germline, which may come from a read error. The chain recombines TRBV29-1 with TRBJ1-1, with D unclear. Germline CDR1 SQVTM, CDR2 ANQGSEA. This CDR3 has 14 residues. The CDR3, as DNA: TGCAGCGTTGGACCGTCCACCTTGAACACTGAAGCTTCCTTT. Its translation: CSVGPSTLNTEASF.

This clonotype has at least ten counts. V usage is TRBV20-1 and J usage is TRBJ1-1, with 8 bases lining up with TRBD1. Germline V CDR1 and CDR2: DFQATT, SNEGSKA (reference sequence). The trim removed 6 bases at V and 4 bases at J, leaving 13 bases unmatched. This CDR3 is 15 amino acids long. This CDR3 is CSAGRLRTGRTEAFF. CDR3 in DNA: TGCAGTGCCGGAAGGCTCAGGACAGGGCGCACTGAAGCTTTCTTT.

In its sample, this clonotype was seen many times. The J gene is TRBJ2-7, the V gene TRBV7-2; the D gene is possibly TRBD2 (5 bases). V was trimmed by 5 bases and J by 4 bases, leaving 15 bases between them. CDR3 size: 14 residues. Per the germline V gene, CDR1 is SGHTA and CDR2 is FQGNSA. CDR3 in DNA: TGTGCCAGCAGCCCTAGCTGGGGAAAGTACGAGCAGTACTTC. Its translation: CASSPSWGKYEQYF. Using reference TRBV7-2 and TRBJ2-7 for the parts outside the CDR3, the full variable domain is GAGVSQSPSNKVTEKGKDVELRCDPISGHTALYWYRQSLGQGLEFLIYFQGNSAPDKSGLPSDRFSAERTGGSVSTLTIQRTQQEDSAVYLCASSPSWGKYEQYFGPGTRLTVT.

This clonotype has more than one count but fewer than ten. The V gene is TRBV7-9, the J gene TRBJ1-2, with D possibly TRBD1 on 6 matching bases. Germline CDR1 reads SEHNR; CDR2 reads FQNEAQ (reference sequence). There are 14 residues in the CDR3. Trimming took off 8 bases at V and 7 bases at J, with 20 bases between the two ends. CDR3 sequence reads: CASVKGQGSSGYTF. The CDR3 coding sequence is TGTGCCAGCGTAAAGGGGCAGGGGTCGAGTGGCTACACCTTC.

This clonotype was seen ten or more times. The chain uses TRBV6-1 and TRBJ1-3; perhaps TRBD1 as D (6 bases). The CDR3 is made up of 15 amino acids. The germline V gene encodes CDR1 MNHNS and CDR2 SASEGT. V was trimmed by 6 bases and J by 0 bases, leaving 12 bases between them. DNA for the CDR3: TGTGCCAGCAGCTTAACAGGGATCTCTGGAAACACCATATATTTT. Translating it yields CASSLTGISGNTIYF.

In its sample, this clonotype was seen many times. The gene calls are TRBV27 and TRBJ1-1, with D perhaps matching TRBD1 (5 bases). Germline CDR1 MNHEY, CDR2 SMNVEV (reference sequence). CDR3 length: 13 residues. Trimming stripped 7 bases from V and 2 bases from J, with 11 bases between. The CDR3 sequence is CASKGEFNTEAFF. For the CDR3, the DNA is TGTGCCAGCAAAGGGGAGTTTAACACTGAAGCTTTCTTT.

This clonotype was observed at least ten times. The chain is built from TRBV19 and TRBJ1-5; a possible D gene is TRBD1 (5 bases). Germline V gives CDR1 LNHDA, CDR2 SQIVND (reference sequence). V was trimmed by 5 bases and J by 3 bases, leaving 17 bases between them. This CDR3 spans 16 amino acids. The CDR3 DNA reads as TGTGCCAGTAGTTCCGCCCTGACAGAATACAATCAGCCCCAGCATTTT. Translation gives CASSSALTEYNQPQHF.

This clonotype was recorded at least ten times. The CDR3 spells CASSQAGTSGRGGQFF. Here the CDR3 DNA reads TGCGCCAGCAGCCAGGCCGGGACTAGCGGGAGGGGTGGGCAGTTCTTC. The rearrangement links TRBV4-3 to TRBJ2-1; 16 bases match TRBD2. V lost 3 bases, J lost 12 bases, and 8 bases stayed unmatched. Germline-derived CDR1 and CDR2 are LGHNA and YSLEER. The CDR3 has 16 residues.

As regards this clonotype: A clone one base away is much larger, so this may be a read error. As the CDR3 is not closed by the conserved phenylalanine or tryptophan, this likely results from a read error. The CDR3 reads CASSEGGTAETQYV. The CDR3, as DNA: TGTGCCAGCAGCGAGGGCGGGACAGCAGAGACCCAGTACGTC. The gene calls are TRBV9 and TRBJ2-5; tentative D call: TRBD1 (7 bases). CDR1 and CDR2 (germline): SGDLS, YYNGEE. This CDR3 is built from 14 residues. Trimming stripped 3 bases from V and 4 bases from J, with 13 bases between.

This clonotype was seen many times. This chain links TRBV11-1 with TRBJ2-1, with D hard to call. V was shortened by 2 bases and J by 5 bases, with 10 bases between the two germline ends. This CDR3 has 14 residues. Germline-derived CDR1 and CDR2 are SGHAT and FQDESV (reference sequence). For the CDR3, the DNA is TGTGCCAGCAGCTTATATGGCAGACACAATGAGCAGTTCTTC. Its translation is CASSLYGRHNEQFF.

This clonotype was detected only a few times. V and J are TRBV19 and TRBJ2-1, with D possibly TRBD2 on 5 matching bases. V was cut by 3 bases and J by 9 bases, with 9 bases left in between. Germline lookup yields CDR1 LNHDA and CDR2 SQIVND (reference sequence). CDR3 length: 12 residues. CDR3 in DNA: TGTGCCAGTAGTATGAGGGTTAGTGAGCAGTTCTTC. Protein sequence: CASSMRVSEQFF.

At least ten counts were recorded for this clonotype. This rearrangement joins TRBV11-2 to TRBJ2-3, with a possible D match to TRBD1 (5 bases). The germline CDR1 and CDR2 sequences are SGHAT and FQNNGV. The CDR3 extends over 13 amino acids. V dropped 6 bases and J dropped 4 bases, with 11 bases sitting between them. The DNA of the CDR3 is TGTGCCAGCAGGACGTTAGGGGCAGATACGCAGTATTTT. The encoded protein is CASRTLGADTQYF.

As DNA, the CDR3 is TGTGCCAGCAGTTTAAGAACGGGAGCGGTCACAGATACGCAGTATTTT. Protein sequence: CASSLRTGAVTDTQYF. V gene TRBV12-3 or TRBV12-4 combines with J gene TRBJ2-3, with D possibly matching TRBD2 (6 bases). The length of the CDR3 is 16 residues. V gave up 2 bases and J gave up 2 bases, with 14 bases separating them.

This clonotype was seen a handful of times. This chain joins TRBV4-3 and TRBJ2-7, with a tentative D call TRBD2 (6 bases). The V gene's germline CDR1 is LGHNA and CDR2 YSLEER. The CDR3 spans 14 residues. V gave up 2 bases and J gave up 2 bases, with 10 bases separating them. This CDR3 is CASSQYSGTYEQYF. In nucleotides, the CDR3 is TGCGCCAGCAGCCAATATAGCGGAACCTACGAGCAGTACTTC.

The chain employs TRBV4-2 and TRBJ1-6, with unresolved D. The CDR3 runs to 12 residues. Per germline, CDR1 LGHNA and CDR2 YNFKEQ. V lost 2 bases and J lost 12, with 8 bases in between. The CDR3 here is CASSQLYKPLHF. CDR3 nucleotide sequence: TGTGCCAGCAGCCAACTCTATAAACCCCTCCACTTT.

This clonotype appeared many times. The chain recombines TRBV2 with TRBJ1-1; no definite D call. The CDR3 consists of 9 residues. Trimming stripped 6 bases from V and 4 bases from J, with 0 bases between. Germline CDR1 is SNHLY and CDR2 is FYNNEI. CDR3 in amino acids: CASSTEAFF. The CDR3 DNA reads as TGTGCCAGCAGCACTGAAGCTTTCTTT.

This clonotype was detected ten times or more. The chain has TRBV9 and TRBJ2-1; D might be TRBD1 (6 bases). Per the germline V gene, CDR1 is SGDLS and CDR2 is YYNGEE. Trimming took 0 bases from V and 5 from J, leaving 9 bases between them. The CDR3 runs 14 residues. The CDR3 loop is CASSVGGGNNEQFF. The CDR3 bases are TGTGCCAGCAGCGTAGGAGGGGGAAACAATGAGCAGTTCTTC.

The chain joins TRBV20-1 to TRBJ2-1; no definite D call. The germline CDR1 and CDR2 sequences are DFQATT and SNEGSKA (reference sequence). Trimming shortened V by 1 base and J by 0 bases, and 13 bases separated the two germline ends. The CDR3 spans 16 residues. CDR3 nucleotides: TGCAGTGCTAGAGTGTCGGCGGCGAGCTCCTACAATGAGCAGTTCTTC. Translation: CSARVSAASSYNEQFF.

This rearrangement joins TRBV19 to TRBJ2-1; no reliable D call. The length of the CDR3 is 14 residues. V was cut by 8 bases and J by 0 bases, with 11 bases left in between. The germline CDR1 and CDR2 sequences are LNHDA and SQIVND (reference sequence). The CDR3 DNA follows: TGTGCCAGTGCAAGCAGGAGCTCCTACAATGAGCAGTTCTTC. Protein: CASASRSSYNEQFF.

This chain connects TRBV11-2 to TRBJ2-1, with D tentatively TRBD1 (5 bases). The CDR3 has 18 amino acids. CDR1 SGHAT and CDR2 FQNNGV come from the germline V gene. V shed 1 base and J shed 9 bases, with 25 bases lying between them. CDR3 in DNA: TGTGCCAGCAGCTTAGTAGTGGTTACAGGTGAACTCCCTAGTGAGCAGTTCTTC. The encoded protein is CASSLVVVTGELPSEQFF.

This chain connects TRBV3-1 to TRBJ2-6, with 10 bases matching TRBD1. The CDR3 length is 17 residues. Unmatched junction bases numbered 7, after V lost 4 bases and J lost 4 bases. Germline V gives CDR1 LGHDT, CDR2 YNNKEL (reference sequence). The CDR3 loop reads CASSRRQGASGANVLTF. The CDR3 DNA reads TGTGCCAGCAGCCGGCGACAGGGGGCGTCAGGGGCCAACGTCCTGACTTTC.

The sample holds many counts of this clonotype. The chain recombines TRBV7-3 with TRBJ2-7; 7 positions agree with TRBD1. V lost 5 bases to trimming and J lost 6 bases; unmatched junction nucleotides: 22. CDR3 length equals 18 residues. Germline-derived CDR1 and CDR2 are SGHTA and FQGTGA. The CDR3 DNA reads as TGTGCCAGCAGCCCTAAGCCCCTGAAACCGACAGGGAAATGCGAGCAGTACTTC. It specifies CASSPKPLKPTGKCEQYF.